Listed below are T cell receptor beta chains from one sample, sequenced in a study of T-cell memory formation after mild COVID-19. MiXCR, applied by TCRdb to the 5' RACE reads, yields one record per CDR3 protein. The profile shows about 360,000 distinct CDR3 sequences, approximately 14% of them singletons. The sequencing input was PBMCs or a T cell subset sorted from them (not recorded which). The receptors originated from a young man who had mild COVID-19 (a few samples of this study predate the infection). Cell type and time point are not known. Both conserved end residues are part of each CDR3. Each record gives: J gene, CDR3 length, V gene, clone size, CDR3 protein. Clone size appears in some rows only: once, few, many, or a class for an expanded clone.

j_call: TRBJ1-6; cdr3_length: 16; v_call: TRBV4-3; clone_size: NA; cdr3_aa: CASSQDPQGEHSPLHF
j_call: TRBJ1-6; cdr3_length: 15; v_call: TRBV6-2/TRBV6-3; clone_size: NA; cdr3_aa: CASSYFGSYNSPLHF
j_call: TRBJ2-2; cdr3_length: 13; v_call: TRBV5-1; clone_size: NA; cdr3_aa: CASSLEGPGEMFF
j_call: TRBJ2-2; cdr3_length: 14; v_call: TRBV5-1; clone_size: NA; cdr3_aa: CASSSEGYTGELFF
j_call: TRBJ1-5; cdr3_length: 15; v_call: TRBV7-9; clone_size: NA; cdr3_aa: CAKDLDVYSNQPQHF
j_call: TRBJ1-1; cdr3_length: 15; v_call: TRBV5-1; clone_size: NA; cdr3_aa: CASSPGQGAIIEAFF
j_call: TRBJ1-2; cdr3_length: 15; v_call: TRBV2; clone_size: few; cdr3_aa: CASNRLGGANYGYTF
j_call: TRBJ1-5; cdr3_length: 15; v_call: TRBV4-2; clone_size: few; cdr3_aa: CASSQEFSGNQPQHF
j_call: TRBJ2-3; cdr3_length: 16; v_call: TRBV20-1; clone_size: NA; cdr3_aa: CSARESSGGYPDTQYF
j_call: TRBJ1-5; cdr3_length: 14; v_call: TRBV6-5; clone_size: many; cdr3_aa: CASSLDRGGQPQHF
j_call: TRBJ2-5; cdr3_length: 13; v_call: TRBV7-8; clone_size: few; cdr3_aa: CASSLAQAETQYF
j_call: TRBJ1-2; cdr3_length: 13; v_call: TRBV5-4; clone_size: NA; cdr3_aa: CASSFRGPEGYTF
j_call: TRBJ2-1; cdr3_length: 16; v_call: TRBV9; clone_size: few; cdr3_aa: CASSAARVAGYNEQFF
j_call: TRBJ1-2; cdr3_length: 14; v_call: TRBV7-9; clone_size: few; cdr3_aa: CASSDGQGSVQNAF
j_call: TRBJ1-1; cdr3_length: 14; v_call: TRBV20-1; clone_size: NA; cdr3_aa: CSASLTGLNTEAFF
j_call: TRBJ2-3; cdr3_length: 17; v_call: TRBV7-2; clone_size: NA; cdr3_aa: CASSLAPAGGDADTQYF
j_call: TRBJ2-3; cdr3_length: 15; v_call: TRBV4-1; clone_size: few; cdr3_aa: CASSQPQGTTDTQYF
j_call: TRBJ2-2; cdr3_length: 14; v_call: TRBV4-1; clone_size: NA; cdr3_aa: CASSQGPGTGELFF
j_call: TRBJ2-1; cdr3_length: 16; v_call: TRBV28; clone_size: NA; cdr3_aa: CASSSGTVSLYNEQFF
j_call: TRBJ1-2; cdr3_length: 15; v_call: TRBV21-1; clone_size: many; cdr3_aa: CASSKRGGANYGYTF
j_call: TRBJ1-1; cdr3_length: 15; v_call: TRBV6-2/TRBV6-3; clone_size: NA; cdr3_aa: CASSYPPRMNTEAFF
j_call: TRBJ1-1; cdr3_length: 13; v_call: TRBV20-1; clone_size: few; cdr3_aa: CSARGRRNTEAFF
j_call: TRBJ2-7; cdr3_length: 16; v_call: TRBV5-4; clone_size: few; cdr3_aa: CASSQLAGGWRHEQYF
j_call: TRBJ2-5; cdr3_length: 13; v_call: TRBV20-1; clone_size: NA; cdr3_aa: CSATKTEKGTQYF
j_call: TRBJ1-5; cdr3_length: 16; v_call: TRBV27; clone_size: NA; cdr3_aa: CASSLSGPQWGQPQHF
j_call: TRBJ1-1; cdr3_length: 12; v_call: TRBV3-1; clone_size: few; cdr3_aa: CASSQAGVKAFF
j_call: TRBJ1-4; cdr3_length: 14; v_call: TRBV4-1; clone_size: once; cdr3_aa: CASTRGGAAEKLFF
j_call: TRBJ1-1; cdr3_length: 15; v_call: TRBV6-5; clone_size: few; cdr3_aa: CASSPAGRENTEAFF
j_call: TRBJ2-1; cdr3_length: 16; v_call: TRBV20-1; clone_size: NA; cdr3_aa: CSARPGLAGFQNEQFF
j_call: TRBJ1-5; cdr3_length: 12; v_call: TRBV20-1; clone_size: NA; cdr3_aa: CSGSYSNQPQHF
j_call: TRBJ1-6; cdr3_length: 12; v_call: TRBV11-3; clone_size: NA; cdr3_aa: CASSKDNSPLHF
j_call: TRBJ1-5; cdr3_length: 14; v_call: TRBV24-1; clone_size: NA; cdr3_aa: CATSESFSNQPQHF
j_call: TRBJ2-7; cdr3_length: 12; v_call: TRBV12-5; clone_size: few; cdr3_aa: CASGLGLYEQYF
j_call: TRBJ2-7; cdr3_length: 12; v_call: TRBV2; clone_size: NA; cdr3_aa: CAKADRAYEQYF
j_call: TRBJ2-2; cdr3_length: 13; v_call: TRBV10-3; clone_size: NA; cdr3_aa: CAISEGSQGELFF
j_call: TRBJ2-2; cdr3_length: 16; v_call: TRBV5-1; clone_size: few; cdr3_aa: CASSQTGQGVTGELFF
j_call: TRBJ2-3; cdr3_length: 14; v_call: TRBV6-6; clone_size: NA; cdr3_aa: CASTPPGSTDTQYF
j_call: TRBJ2-2; cdr3_length: 17; v_call: TRBV20-1; clone_size: NA; cdr3_aa: CSAIPGLAGGGSGELFF
j_call: TRBJ2-2; cdr3_length: 15; v_call: TRBV10-3; clone_size: few; cdr3_aa: CAITAQGPNTGELFF
j_call: TRBJ1-5; cdr3_length: 18; v_call: TRBV12-3/TRBV12-4; clone_size: NA; cdr3_aa: CASSYRERVRPMTQPQHF
j_call: TRBJ2-2; cdr3_length: 16; v_call: TRBV24-1; clone_size: few; cdr3_aa: CATSDQTGGSNGELFF
j_call: TRBJ1-2; cdr3_length: 12; v_call: TRBV29-1; clone_size: NA; cdr3_aa: CSVDGQVYGYTF
j_call: TRBJ1-5; cdr3_length: 14; v_call: TRBV12-3/TRBV12-4; clone_size: few; cdr3_aa: CASSAGLSYQPQHF
j_call: TRBJ2-5; cdr3_length: 13; v_call: TRBV13; clone_size: NA; cdr3_aa: CASQGGGEETQYF
j_call: TRBJ2-7; cdr3_length: 14; v_call: TRBV11-2; clone_size: NA; cdr3_aa: CASSQGHKVYEQYF
j_call: TRBJ1-4; cdr3_length: 13; v_call: TRBV7-2; clone_size: NA; cdr3_aa: CASSQPYKEKLFF
j_call: TRBJ2-3; cdr3_length: 12; v_call: TRBV5-6; clone_size: few; cdr3_aa: CASSDRRYTQYF
j_call: TRBJ2-7; cdr3_length: 15; v_call: TRBV18; clone_size: NA; cdr3_aa: CASSLNGGDTYEQYF
j_call: TRBJ2-5; cdr3_length: 14; v_call: TRBV4-3; clone_size: many; cdr3_aa: CASSQGQYQETQYF
j_call: TRBJ2-1; cdr3_length: 15; v_call: TRBV6-5; clone_size: NA; cdr3_aa: CASSYLSGLGNEQFF
j_call: TRBJ2-1; cdr3_length: 18; v_call: TRBV4-2; clone_size: few; cdr3_aa: CASSQEGPSGGIYNEQFF
j_call: TRBJ1-6; cdr3_length: 14; v_call: TRBV6-5; clone_size: NA; cdr3_aa: CASSPLSIHSPLHF
j_call: TRBJ2-4; cdr3_length: 15; v_call: TRBV4-1; clone_size: NA; cdr3_aa: CASSPLGSAKNIQYF
j_call: TRBJ2-1; cdr3_length: 14; v_call: TRBV5-1; clone_size: few; cdr3_aa: CASSLQSTYNEQFF
j_call: TRBJ2-3; cdr3_length: 16; v_call: TRBV6-5; clone_size: NA; cdr3_aa: CASRETGAPSTDTQYF
j_call: TRBJ2-1; cdr3_length: 13; v_call: TRBV11-2; clone_size: few; cdr3_aa: CASSLGGGSEQFF
j_call: TRBJ2-5; cdr3_length: 15; v_call: TRBV7-2; clone_size: many; cdr3_aa: CASSPPTSGQETQYF
j_call: TRBJ2-2; cdr3_length: 15; v_call: TRBV6-6; clone_size: NA; cdr3_aa: CASSPATRSTGELFF
j_call: TRBJ2-2; cdr3_length: 15; v_call: TRBV25-1; clone_size: many; cdr3_aa: CASSAGDRVTGELFF